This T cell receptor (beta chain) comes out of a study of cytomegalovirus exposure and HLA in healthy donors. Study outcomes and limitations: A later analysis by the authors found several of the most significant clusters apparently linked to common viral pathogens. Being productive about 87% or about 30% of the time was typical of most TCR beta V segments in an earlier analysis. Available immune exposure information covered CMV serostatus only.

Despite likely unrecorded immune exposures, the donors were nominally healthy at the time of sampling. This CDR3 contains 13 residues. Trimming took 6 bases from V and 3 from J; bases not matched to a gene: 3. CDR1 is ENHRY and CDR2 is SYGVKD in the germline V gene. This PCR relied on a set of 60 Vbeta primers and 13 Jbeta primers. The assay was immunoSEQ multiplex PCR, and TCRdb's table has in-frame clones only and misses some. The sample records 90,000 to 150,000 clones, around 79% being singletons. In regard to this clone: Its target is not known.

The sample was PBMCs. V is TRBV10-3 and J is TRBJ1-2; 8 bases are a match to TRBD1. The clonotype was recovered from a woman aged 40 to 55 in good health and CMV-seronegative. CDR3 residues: CAISEDRDYGYTF. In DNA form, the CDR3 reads TGTGCCATCAGCGAGGACAGGGACTATGGCTACACCTTC.